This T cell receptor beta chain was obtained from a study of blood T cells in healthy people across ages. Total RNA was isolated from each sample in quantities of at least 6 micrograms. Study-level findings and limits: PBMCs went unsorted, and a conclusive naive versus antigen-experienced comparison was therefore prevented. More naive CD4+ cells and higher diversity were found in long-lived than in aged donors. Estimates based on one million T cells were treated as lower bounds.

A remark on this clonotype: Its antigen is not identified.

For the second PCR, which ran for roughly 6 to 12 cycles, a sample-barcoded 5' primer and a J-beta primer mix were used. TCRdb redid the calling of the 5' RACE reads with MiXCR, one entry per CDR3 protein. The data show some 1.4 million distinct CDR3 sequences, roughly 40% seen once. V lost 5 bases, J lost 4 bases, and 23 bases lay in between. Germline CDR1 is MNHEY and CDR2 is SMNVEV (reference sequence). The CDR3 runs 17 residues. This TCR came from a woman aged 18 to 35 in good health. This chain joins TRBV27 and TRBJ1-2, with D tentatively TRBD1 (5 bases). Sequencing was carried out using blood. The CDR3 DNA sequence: TGTGCCAGCAGTCCATACCCTGGGGCCGGGGGGACCTATGGCTACACCTTC. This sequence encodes CASSPYPGAGGTYGYTF.